This T cell receptor beta chain was sequenced in a study of control samples from healthy donors and cancer patients. Germline assignment: CDR1 MGHRA and CDR2 YSYEKL. Germline trimming cut 0 bases from V and 4 bases from J; bases unmatched to any gene: 7. The CDR3 is 17 residues long. Profiling relied on immunoSEQ multiplex PCR, and the TCRdb table lists in-frame clones only, not all of them. The table shows around 140,000 clones, with roughly 90% occurring only once. This chain links TRBV4-1 with TRBJ2-2; 8 bases fit TRBD1. What was sequenced was blood. The sequence came from a woman between 45 and 60 years old in good health. The CDR3 coding sequence is TGCGCCAGCAGCCAAGATAGTGGGACAGGACCCACCGGGGAGCTGTTTTTT. The encoded protein is CASSQDSGTGPTGELFF.